These 16 T cell receptor beta chains were all obtained from the same sample, sequenced in a study of blood T cell repertoires in COVID-19. Profiled with immunoSEQ multiplex PCR; TCRdb holds only in-frame clones, not every one. The sample consists of around 130,000 clones, around four fifths of them appearing once. The sequencing input was peripheral blood. The receptors come from a human donor in a cohort sampled during active COVID-19.

The chain recombines TRBV9 with TRBJ2-7, with D perhaps matching TRBD1 (6 bases). The germline gives CDR1 SGDLS, CDR2 YYNGEE. The CDR3 has 14 residues. V lost 1 base and J 5 bases, leaving 13 bases between the germline ends. The CDR3 DNA reads as TGTGCCAGCAGCGTAAGTTCAGGGGATCACGAGCAGTACTTC. This codes for CASSVSSGDHEQYF.

This chain joins TRBV11-3 and TRBJ2-1; TRBD2 agrees at 11 bases. The CDR3 consists of 15 residues. V shed 5 bases and J 7 bases; nucleotides not matched to a gene: 7. Germline loops: CDR1 SGHNT, CDR2 YENEEA. CDR3 in amino acids: CASSRIAGGLNEQFF. The CDR3, as DNA: TGTGCCAGCAGCCGCATAGCGGGGGGGCTTAATGAGCAGTTCTTC. Looking up the rest from reference TRBV11-3 and TRBJ2-1 gives the full variable domain: EAGVVQSPRYKIIEKKQPVAFWCNPISGHNTLYWYLQNLGQGPELLIRYENEEAVDDSQLPKDRFSAERLKGVDSTLKIQPAELGDSAVYLCASSRIAGGLNEQFFGPGTRLTVL.

CDR3 sequence: CASSLETGSSYNEQFF. Written as DNA, the CDR3 is TGTGCCAGCAGCTTAGAGACGGGGAGCTCCTACAATGAGCAGTTCTTC. The rearrangement joins TRBV11-3 to TRBJ2-1; maybe TRBD2 (5 bases). V was shortened by 0 bases and J by 0 bases, with 9 bases between the two germline ends. CDR3 length: 16 amino acids. CDR1 is SGHNT and CDR2 is YENEEA in the germline V gene.

Here the CDR3 DNA reads TGTGCCAGCAGCCAAGATCTGGAGCAGATGGGCTACACCTTC. Translated: CASSQDLEQMGYTF. The V gene is TRBV4-2, the J gene TRBJ1-2; D not certain. The CDR3 contains 14 residues. V gave up 0 bases and J gave up 8 bases, with 13 bases separating them. Germline loops: CDR1 LGHNA, CDR2 YNFKEQ.

This rearrangement joins TRBV27 to TRBJ1-6; 9 bases match TRBD1. This CDR3 spans 16 amino acids. The germline V gene encodes CDR1 MNHEY and CDR2 SMNVEV (reference sequence). J gave up 10 bases and V 6 bases, and 13 bases lay outside the gene matches. The CDR3, as DNA: TGTGCCAGCAGGGGGGGGACAGGGATCTCCATCTCACCCCTCCACTTT. Translation: CASRGGTGISISPLHF.

This clone occurred once. The chain couples TRBV6-6 to TRBJ1-5; D not resolved. The germline V and J ends were trimmed by 2 bases and 0 bases, with 5 bases remaining between them. Germline loops: CDR1 MNHNY, CDR2 SVGAGI (reference sequence). CDR3 size: 14 residues. CDR3 DNA sequence: TGTGCCAGCAGTTACATGAGTAGCAATCAGCCCCAGCATTTT. Its translation: CASSYMSSNQPQHF.

The chain links TRBV2 to TRBJ1-4; D uncertain. With 1 base removed from V and 8 bases from J, the gap between germline ends came to 14 bases. This CDR3 region has 15 residues. In germline, CDR1 is SNHLY, CDR2 FYNNEI. CDR3 sequence reads: CASSEGVGSSEKLFF. For the CDR3, the DNA is TGTGCCAGCAGTGAAGGCGTGGGCTCGTCAGAAAAACTGTTTTTT.

This clone was observed a few times. V gene TRBV5-8 combines with J gene TRBJ2-5; unclear D gene. This CDR3 has 16 amino acids. Germline V gene lookup returns CDR1 SGHTS and CDR2 YDEGEE. The ends were cut back, 0 bases at V and 2 bases at J, with 14 bases in the middle. CDR3 region: CASSLVVVRSQETQYF. The CDR3, as DNA: TGTGCCAGCAGCTTGGTGGTGGTCAGATCACAAGAGACCCAGTACTTC.

The chain combines TRBV30 with TRBJ2-6; D is perhaps TRBD2 (5 bases). Germline lookup yields CDR1 GTSNPN and CDR2 SVGIG (reference sequence). The CDR3 consists of 17 residues. V lost 3 bases and J 0 bases, leaving 15 bases between the germline ends. The CDR3 loop reads CAWSLAGLTSGANVLTF. CDR3 bases: TGTGCCTGGAGCCTGGCGGGCCTCACCTCTGGGGCCAACGTCCTGACTTTC.

The chain is built from TRBV12-3 or TRBV12-4 and TRBJ1-2; TRBD1 is a possible D gene (5 bases). Trimming took 2 bases from V and 4 from J, leaving 8 bases between them. CDR3 length: 13 residues. Written as DNA, the CDR3 is TGTGCCAGCAGTTTACGGGGGATCTATGGCTACACCTTC. Translated, it gives CASSLRGIYGYTF.

V gene TRBV20-1 combines with J gene TRBJ1-2; TRBD1 might be the D (5 bases). Germline loops: CDR1 DFQATT, CDR2 SNEGSKA (reference sequence). With 3 bases removed from V and 5 bases from J, the gap between germline ends came to 19 bases. This CDR3 has 15 residues. The CDR3 coding sequence is TGCAGTGCTAGTGAGGCTCAGGGAGGATTGTATGGCTACACCTTC. Encoded protein: CSASEAQGGLYGYTF.

The chain carries TRBV20-1 and TRBJ1-5; the D is unclear. CDR1 and CDR2 from the germline V gene are DFQATT and SNEGSKA (reference sequence). V shed 3 bases and J shed 6 bases, with 6 bases lying between them. The CDR3 covers 11 residues. The CDR3 region is CSASSGQPQHF. The CDR3 DNA is TGCAGTGCTAGTTCCGGTCAGCCCCAGCATTTT.

The J gene is TRBJ2-1, the V gene TRBV24-1; the match to TRBD2 covers 8 bases. Germline V lookup: CDR1 KGHDR, CDR2 SFDVKD. The CDR3 length is 16 residues. V lost 4 bases and J lost 7; bases outside the gene matches: 11. This CDR3 is CATSETGGASRNEQFF. The DNA for the CDR3 is TGTGCCACCAGTGAGACCGGGGGGGCTTCTCGAAATGAGCAGTTCTTC.

The chain carries TRBV5-1 and TRBJ1-6; D is possibly TRBD1 (5 bases). Germline CDR1 SGHRS, CDR2 YFSETQ. Trimming cost V 5 bases and J 7 bases, with 13 bases left between them. The CDR3 has 14 amino acids. This CDR3 reads CASRIRDGNSPLHF. The CDR3 region has the DNA TGCGCCAGCAGAATCAGGGATGGGAATTCACCCCTCCACTTT.

V is TRBV5-1 and J is TRBJ1-6, with a tentative D call TRBD1 (5 bases). The CDR3 contains 15 residues. Germline CDR1 reads SGHRS; CDR2 reads YFSETQ. Trimming cost V 0 bases and J 6 bases, with 10 bases left between them. CDR3: CASSLVAGINSPLHF. The CDR3 DNA is TGCGCCAGCAGCTTGGTTGCAGGGATTAATTCACCCCTCCACTTT. The full variable domain, its missing parts supplied by reference TRBV5-1 and TRBJ1-6, is KAGVTQTPRYLIKTRGQQVTLSCSPISGHRSVSWYQQTPGQGLQFLFEYFSETQRNKGNFPGRFSGRQFSNSRSEMNVSTLELGDSALYLCASSLVAGINSPLHFGNGTRLTVT.

The chain links TRBV12-2 to TRBJ2-1; TRBD1 is the table's D call, not checked against the DNA. TRBV12-2 is described as a pseudogene. The CDR3 contains 16 residues. DNA for the CDR3: TGTGCAAGTCGCTTACACCGCGCCTGGGCTATCCTCGAGCAGTTCTTC. This codes for CASRLHRAWAILEQFF.